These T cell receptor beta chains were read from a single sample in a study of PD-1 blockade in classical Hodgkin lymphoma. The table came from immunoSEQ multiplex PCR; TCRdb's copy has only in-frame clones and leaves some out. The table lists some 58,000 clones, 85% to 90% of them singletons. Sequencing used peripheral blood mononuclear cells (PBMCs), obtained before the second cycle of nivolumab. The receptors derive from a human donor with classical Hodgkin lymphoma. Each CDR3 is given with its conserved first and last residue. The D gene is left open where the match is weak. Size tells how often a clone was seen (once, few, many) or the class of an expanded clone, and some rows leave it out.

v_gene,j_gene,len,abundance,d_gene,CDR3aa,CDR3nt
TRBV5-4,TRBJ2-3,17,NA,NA,CASSLVGQPPSTDTQYF,TGTGCCAGCAGCTTGGTTGGCCAACCTCCGAGCACAGATACGCAGTATTTT
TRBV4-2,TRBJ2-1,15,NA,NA,CASSQDVGDYNEQFF,TGTGCCAGCAGCCAAGATGTAGGGGACTACAATGAGCAGTTCTTC
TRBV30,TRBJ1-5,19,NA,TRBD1,CAWRHDIDAETGFNQPQHF,TGTGCCTGGAGGCATGATATAGACGCCGAGACAGGGTTCAATCAGCCCCAGCATTTT
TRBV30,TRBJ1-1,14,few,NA,CAWSRTELHTEAFF,TGTGCCTGGAGCAGGACAGAATTACACACTGAAGCTTTCTTT
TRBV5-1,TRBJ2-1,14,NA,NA,CASNKGSEINEQFF,TGCGCCAGCAACAAGGGTTCAGAGATCAATGAGCAGTTCTTC
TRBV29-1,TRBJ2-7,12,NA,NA,CSVGSPTTRQYF,TGCAGCGTTGGTAGCCCCACTACGAGGCAGTACTTC
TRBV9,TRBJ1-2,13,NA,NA,CASSEGPNYGYTF,TGTGCCAGCAGCGAAGGGCCTAACTATGGCTACACCTTC
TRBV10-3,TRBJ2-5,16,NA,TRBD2,CAIATSGAGKQETQYF,TGTGCCATCGCAACAAGTGGAGCGGGGAAACAAGAGACCCAGTACTTC
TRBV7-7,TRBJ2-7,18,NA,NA,CASSLADGTGTQSYEQYF,TGTGCCAGCAGCTTAGCAGACGGAACCGGGACACAGTCCTACGAGCAGTACTTC
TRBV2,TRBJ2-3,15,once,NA,CASSEEARGTDTQYF,TGTGCCAGCAGTGAGGAGGCACGAGGCACAGATACGCAGTATTTT
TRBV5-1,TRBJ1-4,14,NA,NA,CASSLGGRNEKLFF,TGCGCCAGCAGCTTGGGCGGTCGGAATGAAAAACTGTTTTTT
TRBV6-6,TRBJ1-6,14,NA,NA,CASSSDARGSPLHF,TGTGCCAGCAGTTCCGACGCTCGCGGATCACCCCTCCACTTT
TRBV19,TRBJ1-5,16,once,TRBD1,CASKGQGYYSNQPQHF,TGTGCCAGTAAGGGACAGGGGTACTATAGCAATCAGCCCCAGCATTTT
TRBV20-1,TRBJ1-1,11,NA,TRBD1,CSAWDSPEAFF,TGCAGTGCTTGGGACAGCCCTGAAGCTTTCTTT
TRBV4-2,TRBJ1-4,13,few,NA,CASSNRQDEKLFF,TGTGCCAGCAGCAATAGACAGGATGAAAAACTGTTTTTT
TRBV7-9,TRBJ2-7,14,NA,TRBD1,CASSFPGTGAEQYF,TGTGCCAGCAGCTTCCCGGGGACAGGGGCCGAGCAGTACTTC
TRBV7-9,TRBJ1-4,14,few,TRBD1,CASSSSGGGEKLFF,TGTGCCAGCAGCTCCTCGGGAGGGGGCGAAAAACTGTTTTTT
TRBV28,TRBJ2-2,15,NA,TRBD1,CASSWTGVGTGELFF,TGTGCCAGCAGTTGGACAGGGGTAGGCACCGGGGAGCTGTTTTTT
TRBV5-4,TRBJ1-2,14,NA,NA,CASSFPDNNYGYTF,TGTGCCAGCAGCTTCCCCGATAATAACTATGGCTACACCTTC
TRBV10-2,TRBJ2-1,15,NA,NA,CASSETGALGNEQFF,TGCGCCAGCAGTGAGACGGGGGCGCTGGGTAATGAGCAGTTCTTC
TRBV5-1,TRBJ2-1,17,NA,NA,CASSLAGLGGLSNEQFF,TGCGCCAGCAGCTTGGCCGGGCTAGGAGGGCTTTCCAATGAGCAGTTCTTC
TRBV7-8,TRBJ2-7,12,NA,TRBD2,CASSLERGGQYF,TGTGCCAGCAGCTTAGAGCGGGGCGGGCAGTACTTC
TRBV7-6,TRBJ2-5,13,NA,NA,CASSPRGGETQYF,TGTGCCAGCAGCCCCAGGGGAGGAGAGACCCAGTACTTC
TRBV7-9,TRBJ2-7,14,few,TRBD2,CASSASGPSLEQYF,TGTGCCAGCTCCGCTAGCGGCCCGTCCTTGGAGCAGTACTTC
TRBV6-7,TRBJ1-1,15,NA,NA,CASSYPPDSGTEAFF,TGTGCCAGCAGTTACCCGCCCGACAGCGGCACTGAAGCTTTCTTT
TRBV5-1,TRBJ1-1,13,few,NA,CASSSSVDTEAFF,TGCGCCAGCAGTTCGAGTGTCGACACTGAAGCTTTCTTT
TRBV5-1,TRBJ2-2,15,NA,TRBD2,CASSLAGENTGELFF,TGCGCCAGCAGCTTAGCGGGGGAGAACACCGGGGAGCTGTTTTTT